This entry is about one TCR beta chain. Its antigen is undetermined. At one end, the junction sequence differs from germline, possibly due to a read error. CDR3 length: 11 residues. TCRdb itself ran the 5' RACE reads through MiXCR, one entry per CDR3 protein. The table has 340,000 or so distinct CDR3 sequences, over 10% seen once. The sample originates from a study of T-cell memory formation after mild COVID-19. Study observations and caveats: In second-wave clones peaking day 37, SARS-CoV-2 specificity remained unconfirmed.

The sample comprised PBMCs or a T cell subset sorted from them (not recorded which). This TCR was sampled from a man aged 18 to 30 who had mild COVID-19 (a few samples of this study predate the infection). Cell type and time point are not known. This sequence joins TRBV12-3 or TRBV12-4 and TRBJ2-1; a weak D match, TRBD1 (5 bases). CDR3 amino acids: CASSSQDAQGF. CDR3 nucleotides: TGTGCCAGCAGCTCGCAGGACGCCCAGGGCTTC.